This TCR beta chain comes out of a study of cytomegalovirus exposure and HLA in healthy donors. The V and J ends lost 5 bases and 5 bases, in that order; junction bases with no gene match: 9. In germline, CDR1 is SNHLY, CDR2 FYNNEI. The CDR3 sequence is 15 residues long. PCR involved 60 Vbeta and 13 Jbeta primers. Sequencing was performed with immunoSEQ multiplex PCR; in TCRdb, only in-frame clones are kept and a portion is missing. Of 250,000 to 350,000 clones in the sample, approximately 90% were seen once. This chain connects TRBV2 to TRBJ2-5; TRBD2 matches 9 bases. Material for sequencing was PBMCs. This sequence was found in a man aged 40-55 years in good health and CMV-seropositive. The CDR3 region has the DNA TGTGCCAGCAGTCCCCTAGCGGGACGGGGGGAGACCCAGTACTTC. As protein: CASSPLAGRGETQYF. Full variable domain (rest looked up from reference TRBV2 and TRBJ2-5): EPEVTQTPSHQVTQMGQEVILRCVPISNHLYFYWYRQILGQKVEFLVSFYNNEISEKSEIFDDQFSVERPDGSNFTLKIRSTKLEDSAMYFCASSPLAGRGETQYFGPGTRLLVL.